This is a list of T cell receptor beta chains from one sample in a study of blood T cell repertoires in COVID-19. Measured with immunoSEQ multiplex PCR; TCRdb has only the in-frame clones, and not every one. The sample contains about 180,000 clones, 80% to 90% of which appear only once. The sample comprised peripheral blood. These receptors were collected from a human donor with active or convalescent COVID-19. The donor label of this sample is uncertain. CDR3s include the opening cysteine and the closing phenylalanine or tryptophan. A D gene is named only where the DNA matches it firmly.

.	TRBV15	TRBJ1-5	CATSRDRGLDQPQHF
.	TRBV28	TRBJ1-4	CASSYPDSWREKLFF
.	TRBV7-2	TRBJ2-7	CASSIGHHSYEQYF
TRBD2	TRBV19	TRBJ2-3	CASSMGLAGGLTSTDTQYF
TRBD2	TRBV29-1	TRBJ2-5	CSVRGRGLAGWSGAGQETQYF
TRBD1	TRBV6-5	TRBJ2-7	CASSLRTGGAYEQYF
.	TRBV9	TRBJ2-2	CASSPWTRPTGELFF
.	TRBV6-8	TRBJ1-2	CASSYSPEVDYGYTF
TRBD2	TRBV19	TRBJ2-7	CASSTRTLADHYEQYF
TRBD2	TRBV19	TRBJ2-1	CASSKKSGRAANEQFF
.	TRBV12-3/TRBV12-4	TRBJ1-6	CASSLTDNSPLHF
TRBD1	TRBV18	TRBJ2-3	CASSPQGASTDTQYF
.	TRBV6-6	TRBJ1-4	CASSFTGGDNEKLFF
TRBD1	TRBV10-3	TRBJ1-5	CATRPTGDEQPQHF
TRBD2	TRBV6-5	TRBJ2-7	CASTPGLAAFYEQYF
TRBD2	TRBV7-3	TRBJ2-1	CASSLSPWGGEGYNEQFF
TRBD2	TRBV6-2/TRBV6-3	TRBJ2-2	CASSFFTSGRALTGELFF
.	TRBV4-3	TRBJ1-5	CASSPARGLGHQPQHF
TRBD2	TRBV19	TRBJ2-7	CASPGRGRREEQYF
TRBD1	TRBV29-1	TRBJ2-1	CSANRGVGTEQFF
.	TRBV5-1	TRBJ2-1	CASSLERQGSNEQFF
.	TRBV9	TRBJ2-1	CASSVEPDRSEQFF
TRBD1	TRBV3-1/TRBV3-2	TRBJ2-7	CASSQTGQGLSSYEQYF
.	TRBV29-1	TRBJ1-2	CSVGGESGGYTF
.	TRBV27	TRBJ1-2	CASSFGQGYGYTF
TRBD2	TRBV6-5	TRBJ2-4	CATQTSQVAKNIQYF
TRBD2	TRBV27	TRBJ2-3	CASSLSSSGSSTDTQYF
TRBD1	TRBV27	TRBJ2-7	CASTLVGTGAHDEQYF
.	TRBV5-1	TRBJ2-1	CASSFRQGGFNEQFF
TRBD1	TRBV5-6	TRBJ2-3	CASSFPIGTGSTDTQYF
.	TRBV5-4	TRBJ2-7	CASSLGGPGEQYF
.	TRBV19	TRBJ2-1	CASSNEFYIKSYNEQFF
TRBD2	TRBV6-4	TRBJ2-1	CASSDSRQGGNEQFF
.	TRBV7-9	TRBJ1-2	CASSLGQENYGYTF
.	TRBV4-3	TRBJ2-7	CASSQDPGLNYEQYF